The 32 T cell receptor beta chains presented below share a single source sample, sequenced in a study of blood T cell repertoires in COVID-19. TCRdb's table, derived via immunoSEQ multiplex PCR, lists solely in-frame clones and lacks some. The sample records 250,000 to 300,000 clones, about 90% being singletons. Sequenced sample: PBMCs or T cells enriched from blood (not recorded which). The receptors here all came from a human donor in a cohort exposed to, infected with or recovered from COVID-19 (not recorded which). The donor label of this sample is uncertain.

The chain is built from TRBV5-4 and TRBJ1-6, with 7 bases lining up with TRBD1. The trim removed 5 bases at V and 9 bases at J, leaving 11 bases unmatched. This CDR3 is 15 amino acids long. Germline V gene sequence: CDR1 SGHNT, CDR2 YYREEE (reference sequence). The CDR3 DNA sequence: TGTGCCAGCAGTCGGGACAGCCCAGATCTTTCACCCCTCCACTTT. Residues: CASSRDSPDLSPLHF.

This chain connects TRBV4-3 to TRBJ1-6; TRBD1 matches at 10 bases. The ends lost 3 bases at V and 6 bases at J; junction bases unmatched: 8. The CDR3 spans 17 residues. From germline, CDR1 is LGHNA and CDR2 YSLEER. The CDR3 DNA sequence: TGCGCCAGCAGCCAGACAGGGGGCGCCTTCAGTAATTCACCCCTCCACTTT. Amino acid sequence: CASSQTGGAFSNSPLHF.

This clone was counted a single time. The chain carries TRBV24-1 and TRBJ1-2, with TRBD1 matching over 12 bases. CDR3 length: 14 residues. Trimming cost V 3 bases and J 8 bases; bases outside gene matches: 3. Looked up from germline, CDR1 is KGHDR and CDR2 is SFDVKD. DNA for the CDR3: TGTGCCACCAGTGATCCCGGGACAGGGGGCGGCTACACCTTC. Translated, it gives CATSDPGTGGGYTF.

This clone was picked up one time. This chain connects TRBV7-2 to TRBJ2-5, with D perhaps TRBD2 (6 bases). Germline V CDR1 and CDR2: SGHTA, FQGNSA. The V gene lost 5 bases and the J gene lost 2 bases, with 18 bases spanning the gap. The CDR3 contains 16 residues. Here the CDR3 reads CASSLIGDLRQETQYF. CDR3 DNA sequence: TGTGCCAGCAGCCTAATAGGGGACTTAAGACAAGAGACCCAGTACTTC.

For the CDR3, the DNA is TGTGCCAGCAGCCCCCCGGAGGACGGAGCTAATGAAAAACTGTTTTTT. Translation: CASSPPEDGANEKLFF. The chain employs TRBV7-8 and TRBJ1-4; D call uncertain. V lost 5 bases, J lost 3 bases, and 16 bases lay in between. CDR3 length equals 16 residues. The germline V gene has CDR1 SGHVS and CDR2 FQNEAQ.

The chain has TRBV28 and TRBJ1-5, with D possibly TRBD1 on 6 matching bases. Germline V CDR1 and CDR2: MDHEN, SYDVKM. The CDR3 is 13 residues long. The germline V and J ends were trimmed by 7 bases and 7 bases, with 14 bases remaining between them. This chain's CDR3 is CASTDSQEQPQHF. For the CDR3, the DNA is TGTGCCAGCACGGACAGTCAAGAACAGCCCCAGCATTTT.

Details on this clone: The sample has other DNA sequences that encode this CDR3 too. The chain links TRBV5-1 to TRBJ1-2; D uncertain. Trimming removed 0 bases from V and 7 bases from J, with 13 bases in between. CDR3 size: 14 residues. From germline, CDR1 is SGHRS and CDR2 YFSETQ. CDR3 bases: TGCGCCAGCAGCTTGGGAAGTGGGCGTGGTGGCTACACCTTC. As protein: CASSLGSGRGGYTF.

V usage is TRBV19 and J usage is TRBJ1-5, with 8 bases fitting TRBD1. Germline assignment: CDR1 LNHDA and CDR2 SQIVND (reference sequence). With 3 bases clipped from V and 8 bases from J, the junction kept 6 bases outside the gene matches. This CDR3 is built from 14 residues. CDR3 in DNA: TGTGCCAGTAGTATTAACCAGGGGGCAAAGCCCCAGCATTTT. Amino acids: CASSINQGAKPQHF.

V gene TRBV9 combines with J gene TRBJ2-5; a possible D gene is TRBD2 (5 bases). The germline V and J ends were trimmed by 4 bases and 4 bases, with 14 bases remaining between them. Germline V CDR1 and CDR2: SGDLS, YYNGEE. The CDR3 sequence is 14 residues long. The chain's CDR3 is CASSSAVAPETQYF. The CDR3 DNA reads as TGTGCCAGCAGCTCAGCGGTGGCACCAGAGACCCAGTACTTC.

The chain has TRBV6-2 or TRBV6-3 and TRBJ2-6, with 8 bases identical to TRBD1. V trimming: 2 bases; J trimming: 0 bases; junction bases outside the gene matches: 9. The CDR3 loop spans 19 amino acids. In germline, CDR1 is MNHEY, CDR2 SVGEGT. The CDR3 loop reads CASSYAGGGLGSGANVLTF. The CDR3 nucleotides read TGTGCCAGCAGTTACGCAGGGGGCGGGCTTGGCTCTGGGGCCAACGTCCTGACTTTC.

V and J are TRBV18 and TRBJ2-3; TRBD1 matches at 9 bases. Germline V CDR1 and CDR2: KGHSH, LQKENI. With 5 bases clipped from V and 2 bases from J, the junction kept 5 bases outside the gene matches. CDR3 length: 15 amino acids. The CDR3 reads CASSSGTGLTDTQYF. The CDR3 DNA sequence: TGTGCCAGCTCATCGGGGACAGGGCTCACAGATACGCAGTATTTT.

The V call is TRBV20-1, the J call TRBJ1-6; D is unresolved. V lost 3 bases and J lost 9, with 12 bases in between. Germline lookup yields CDR1 DFQATT and CDR2 SNEGSKA (reference sequence). This CDR3 is built from 13 residues. The CDR3 reads CSASPGDGSPLHF. The CDR3 DNA follows: TGCAGTGCTAGTCCCGGGGATGGTTCACCCCTCCACTTT.

This chain joins TRBV10-2 and TRBJ2-7; 8 bases match TRBD2. Germline V lookup: CDR1 WSHSY, CDR2 SAAADI. This CDR3 is built from 14 residues. The junction had 9 bases not matched to a gene; V was cut back by 8 bases and J by 3 bases. CDR3 protein: CASAPLSGGYEQYF. DNA of the CDR3: TGCGCCAGCGCCCCTCTGAGCGGGGGCTACGAGCAGTACTTC.

The CDR3 protein is CASSLPPLARDADTQYF. The CDR3 DNA reads TGCGCCAGCAGCCTACCCCCCCTAGCGCGGGATGCAGATACGCAGTATTTT. The chain recombines TRBV4-1 with TRBJ2-3; perhaps TRBD2 as D (6 bases). CDR3 length: 17 residues. V was pared by 4 bases and J by 4 bases, with 21 bases between. Germline V lookup: CDR1 MGHRA, CDR2 YSYEKL.

This clone was picked up one time. The genes are TRBV9 and TRBJ2-1, with D unclear. V was pared by 0 bases and J by 4 bases, with 5 bases between. Germline V gene sequence: CDR1 SGDLS, CDR2 YYNGEE. The CDR3 totals 13 residues. The CDR3 coding sequence is TGTGCCAGCAGCGTAGGAGTTTACAATGAGCAGTTCTTC. It specifies CASSVGVYNEQFF.

V gene TRBV19 combines with J gene TRBJ2-2, with D perhaps matching TRBD2 (6 bases). Germline CDR1 and CDR2: LNHDA and SQIVND (reference sequence). The CDR3 length is 16 residues. The V and J ends lost 4 bases and 4 bases respectively, with 16 bases between them. The CDR3 coding sequence is TGTGCCAGTAGTAGCCCCGGGGGAGTGGTCACCGGGGAGCTGTTTTTT. Translating gives CASSSPGGVVTGELFF.

This clone appeared a few times. This chain joins TRBV6-5 and TRBJ1-3; D not certain. Germline V CDR1 and CDR2: MNHEY, SVGAGI. The CDR3 covers 13 residues. The germline V and J ends were trimmed by 8 bases and 0 bases, with 8 bases remaining between them. The CDR3 loop is CASCRSSGNTIYF. The DNA for the CDR3 is TGTGCCAGCTGTCGCAGCTCTGGAAACACCATATATTTT.

This chain uses TRBV27 with TRBJ2-1, with 10 bases fitting TRBD1. The germline V gene encodes CDR1 MNHEY and CDR2 SMNVEV (reference sequence). Trimming took 5 bases from V and 6 from J; bases not matched to a gene: 7. The length of the CDR3 is 15 residues. CDR3 DNA sequence: TGTGCCAGCAGTACCCCCGGGACAGGGGTCAATGAGCAGTTCTTC. This codes for CASSTPGTGVNEQFF.

This chain connects TRBV2 to TRBJ2-2, with D unresolved. The CDR3 is 12 amino acids. Germline loops: CDR1 SNHLY, CDR2 FYNNEI. V lost 2 bases to trimming and J lost 6 bases, with 4 bases between them. In DNA form, the CDR3 reads TGTGCCAGCAGTGAATCGTCCGGGGAGCTGTTTTTT. Its protein is CASSESSGELFF.

V usage is TRBV10-3 and J usage is TRBJ1-6; 7 bases agree with TRBD1. The CDR3 has 15 amino acids. Trimming took 6 bases from V and 13 from J; bases not matched to a gene: 15. CDR1 and CDR2 (germline): ENHRY, SYGVKD. This CDR3 reads CAISSGTEGSGPLHF. Written as DNA, the CDR3 is TGTGCCATCAGCTCCGGGACAGAGGGGTCGGGGCCCCTCCACTTT.

The V call is TRBV27, the J call TRBJ1-4, with 7 nucleotides matching TRBD1. This CDR3 has 16 residues. V lost 6 bases and J lost 0; bases outside the gene matches: 7. Germline CDR1 MNHEY, CDR2 SMNVEV (reference sequence). The CDR3 DNA reads TGTGCCAGCAGGAGAACAGGGGCTGCAACTAATGAAAAACTGTTTTTT. It translates to CASRRTGAATNEKLFF.

The rearrangement links TRBV7-9 to TRBJ2-1; the match to TRBD1 covers 10 bases. Germline CDR1 SEHNR, CDR2 FQNEAQ (reference sequence). The CDR3 extends over 17 amino acids. V was pared by 3 bases and J by 5 bases, with 10 bases of the junction left unmatched. CDR3 nucleotides: TGTGCCAGCAGCTTTAAGAGCGGACAGGGGGTGAACAATGAGCAGTTCTTC. Its translation: CASSFKSGQGVNNEQFF.

This rearrangement joins TRBV2 to TRBJ1-5; D is unresolved. The CDR3 covers 13 residues. Trimming took 2 bases from V and 3 from J, leaving 5 bases between them. The V gene's germline CDR1 is SNHLY and CDR2 FYNNEI. The chain's CDR3 is CASSEHNNQPQHF. CDR3 DNA sequence: TGTGCCAGCAGTGAACACAACAATCAGCCCCAGCATTTT.

V is TRBV7-9 and J is TRBJ1-2; TRBD1 matches 8 bases. V lost 5 bases to trimming and J lost 7 bases; unmatched junction nucleotides: 15. Germline values: CDR1 SEHNR, CDR2 FQNEAQ (reference sequence). The length of the CDR3 is 16 residues. CDR3 DNA sequence: TGTGCCAGCAGCCCTGTGGATGCTGGACAGGGAACTGGCTACACCTTC. The encoded protein is CASSPVDAGQGTGYTF.

This clone showed up just once. J is TRBJ1-1 and V is TRBV6-1, with D perhaps TRBD1 (6 bases). V lost 4 bases, J lost 5 bases, and 23 bases lay in between. The germline V gene has CDR1 MNHNS and CDR2 SASEGT. This CDR3 region has 17 residues. The CDR3 region has the DNA TGTGCCAGCAGTGTTGAACCGACAGGTTTTATGGAAACTGAAGCTTTCTTT. This codes for CASSVEPTGFMETEAFF.

The genes are TRBV5-3 and TRBJ2-7; 8 bases are shared with TRBD1. TRBV5-3 is given ORF status, its function remaining uncertain. With 0 bases clipped from V and 0 bases from J, the junction kept 2 bases outside the gene matches. The CDR3 has 15 residues. CDR3: CARSLGDRISYEQYF. The DNA of the CDR3 is TGTGCCAGAAGCTTGGGGGACAGGATCTCCTACGAGCAGTACTTC.

The chain couples TRBV10-3 to TRBJ2-3; 9 bases align to TRBD1. There are 12 residues in the CDR3. V dropped 4 bases and J dropped 10; count of bases not matched to a gene: 3. CDR1 and CDR2 (germline): ENHRY, SYGVKD. The CDR3 DNA is TGTGCCATCAGTGGGACAGGGGATCCGCAGTATTTT. This translates into CAISGTGDPQYF.

This rearrangement joins TRBV2 to TRBJ2-5; TRBD2 aligns across 8 bases. Germline trimming cut 4 bases from V and 5 bases from J; bases unmatched to any gene: 6. The V gene's germline CDR1 is SNHLY and CDR2 FYNNEI. CDR3 length: 14 residues. The CDR3 region has the DNA TGTGCCAGCAGTGGGGCGGGGGGATCGGAGACCCAGTACTTC. It codes for CASSGAGGSETQYF.

This clone was found once. This chain joins TRBV5-1 and TRBJ2-7; weak D call: TRBD2 (5 bases). From germline, CDR1 is SGHRS and CDR2 YFSETQ. The CDR3 runs to 14 residues. V dropped 2 bases and J dropped 3 bases, with 12 bases sitting between them. This CDR3 is CASSFEGSVYEQYF. As DNA, the CDR3 is TGCGCCAGCAGCTTCGAGGGTTCGGTCTACGAGCAGTACTTC.

V and J are TRBV29-1 and TRBJ2-1; TRBD2 agrees at 7 bases. The J segment lost 3 bases and the V segment lost 4 bases, leaving 0 bases of the junction unmatched. The CDR3 length is 12 residues. CDR1 is SQVTM and CDR2 is ANQGSEA in the germline V gene. The CDR3 here is CSVGGGYNEQFF. Here the CDR3 DNA reads TGCAGCGTTGGGGGGGGCTACAATGAGCAGTTCTTC.

This chain uses TRBV4-2 with TRBJ2-1; D perhaps matches TRBD1 (7 bases). The CDR3 sequence is 16 residues long. Trimming shortened V by 0 bases and J by 5 bases, and 14 bases separated the two germline ends. Germline loops: CDR1 LGHNA, CDR2 YNFKEQ. The CDR3 is CASSQDPGGLDNEQFF. The CDR3 coding sequence is TGTGCCAGCAGCCAAGATCCAGGGGGACTCGACAATGAGCAGTTCTTC.

The chain carries TRBV29-1 and TRBJ2-3; 12 bases fit TRBD2. CDR1 and CDR2 (germline): SQVTM, ANQGSEA. After removal of 3 bases from V and 4 bases from J, the junction contained 11 bases not matched to a gene. The CDR3 runs to 17 residues. DNA for the CDR3: TGCAGCGTTGAGGGCCCTAGCGGGGGGGCAGTGGCAGATACGCAGTATTTT. Its protein product is CSVEGPSGGAVADTQYF.